One sample yielded the 32 T cell receptor beta chains listed below, sequenced in a study of blood T cell repertoires in COVID-19. Generated by immunoSEQ multiplex PCR, the TCRdb table keeps only in-frame clones and is missing some. The sample has about 120,000 clones; 85% are singletons. The source material was peripheral blood. Receptors were obtained from a man older than 75 with acute or convalescent COVID-19.

This sequence joins TRBV6-2 or TRBV6-3 and TRBJ2-4; 12 bases line up with TRBD2. Germline lookup yields CDR1 MNHEY and CDR2 SVGEGT. The junction had 5 bases not matched to a gene; V was cut back by 5 bases and J by 3 bases. The CDR3 loop spans 16 amino acids. This CDR3 is CASSALAGGGKNIQYF. DNA for the CDR3: TGTGCCAGCAGTGCTCTAGCGGGAGGGGGCAAAAACATTCAGTACTTC.

This clone was counted a few times. This chain links TRBV24-1 with TRBJ2-7; D might be TRBD1 (6 bases). Germline V gives CDR1 KGHDR, CDR2 SFDVKD. The CDR3 loop spans 14 amino acids. V lost 6 bases, J lost 1 base, and 12 bases lay in between. CDR3 loop: CATSSRGRSYEQYF. In DNA form, the CDR3 reads TGTGCCACCAGTTCCAGGGGAAGGTCCTACGAGCAGTACTTC.

This chain links TRBV10-3 with TRBJ2-3; 9 bases line up with TRBD2. The germline V gene has CDR1 ENHRY and CDR2 SYGVKD. J lost 4 bases, V lost 0 bases, and 5 bases had no gene match. This CDR3 spans 16 amino acids. In nucleotides, the CDR3 is TGTGCCATCAGTGAGTCGGCGGGGGGGCGGGCAGATACGCAGTATTTT. The encoded protein is CAISESAGGRADTQYF.

The V gene is TRBV18, the J gene TRBJ1-5; 9 bases match TRBD1. The germline gives CDR1 KGHSH, CDR2 LQKENI. The J segment lost 9 bases and the V segment lost 3 bases, leaving 6 bases of the junction unmatched. The CDR3 runs 14 residues. The CDR3 DNA reads TGTGCCAGCTCACCTGGACAGGGGAGCCGGCCCCAGCATTTT. This sequence encodes CASSPGQGSRPQHF.

Worth noting for this clone: In the same sample, other DNA sequences code for this CDR3. The V gene is TRBV10-3, the J gene TRBJ2-7; D unresolved. Trimming removed 0 bases at V and 6 bases at J, with 3 bases between. From germline, CDR1 is ENHRY and CDR2 SYGVKD. This CDR3 spans 11 amino acids. CDR3 bases: TGTGCCATCAGTGAGTCGGCCGAGCAGTACTTC. This encodes CAISESAEQYF.

A single count supports this clone. The rearrangement joins TRBV20-1 to TRBJ2-7, with TRBD1 identical over 9 bases. CDR1 DFQATT and CDR2 SNEGSKA come from the germline V gene (reference sequence). Trimming took 5 bases from V and 4 from J; bases not matched to a gene: 0. The CDR3 covers 11 residues. The CDR3 DNA reads as TGCAGTGCTGGACAGGGGTACGAGCAGTACTTC. It is translated as CSAGQGYEQYF.

The chain links TRBV3-1 (or the pseudogene TRBV3-2) to TRBJ1-2; no clear D gene. The CDR3 spans 16 residues. Germline values: CDR1 LGHDT, CDR2 YNNKEL (reference sequence). With 3 bases removed from V and 0 bases from J, the gap between germline ends came to 14 bases. This chain's CDR3 is CASSQGRLNTNYGYTF. The CDR3 region has the DNA TGTGCCAGCAGCCAGGGCAGGTTAAACACTAACTATGGCTACACCTTC.

J is TRBJ2-2 and V is TRBV6-5, with no clear D. Trimming cost V 6 bases and J 0 bases, with 5 bases left between them. CDR3 size: 13 residues. Germline V gives CDR1 MNHEY, CDR2 SVGAGI. The CDR3 reads CASRDSNTGELFF. The CDR3 DNA reads as TGTGCCAGCAGAGACTCGAACACCGGGGAGCTGTTTTTT.

In this sample, this clone turned up a few times. The rearrangement joins TRBV9 to TRBJ2-3, with D tentatively TRBD2 (5 bases). Germline CDR1 and CDR2: SGDLS and YYNGEE. The CDR3 sequence is 15 residues long. V lost 2 bases, J lost 7 bases, and 17 bases lay in between. The CDR3 here is CASSVADSGTNTQYF. As DNA, the CDR3 is TGTGCCAGCAGCGTGGCGGACTCAGGCACGAATACGCAGTATTTT. The variable domain in full, with the rest retrieved from reference TRBV9 and TRBJ2-3, is DSGVTQTPKHLITATGQRVTLRCSPRSGDLSVYWYQQSLDQGLQFLIQYYNGEERAKGNILERFSAQQFPDLHSELNLSSLELGDSALYFCASSVADSGTNTQYFGPGTRLTVL.

J is TRBJ1-1 and V is TRBV6-1; 8 bases are a match to TRBD1. The ends lost 2 bases at V and 3 bases at J; junction bases unmatched: 5. From germline, CDR1 is MNHNS and CDR2 SASEGT. The CDR3 is made up of 15 amino acids. The chain's CDR3 is CASSESGGRYTEAFF. DNA for the CDR3: TGTGCCAGCAGTGAATCAGGGGGCAGGTACACTGAAGCTTTCTTT.

The chain carries TRBV6-6 and TRBJ2-1; unclear D gene. Per the germline V gene, CDR1 is MNHNY and CDR2 is SVGAGI (reference sequence). CDR3 length: 15 residues. The germline V and J ends were trimmed by 4 bases and 0 bases, with 10 bases remaining between them. The CDR3 coding sequence is TGTGCCAGCAGTTTGGCAGACAACTCCTACAATGAGCAGTTCTTC. Protein sequence: CASSLADNSYNEQFF.

The CDR3 sequence is CATSDPAGGTDTQYF. CDR3 nucleotides: TGTGCCACCAGTGACCCGGCAGGGGGCACAGATACGCAGTATTTT. The chain is built from TRBV24-1 and TRBJ2-3; perhaps TRBD1 as D (6 bases). The CDR3 spans 15 residues. Germline V lookup: CDR1 KGHDR, CDR2 SFDVKD. Trimming stripped 4 bases from V and 1 base from J, with 11 bases between.

The chain carries TRBV20-1 and TRBJ1-3; D remains ambiguous. The V end lost 3 bases, the J end lost 4 bases, and 13 bases lay between the germline ends. The CDR3 runs to 14 residues. Looked up from germline, CDR1 is DFQATT and CDR2 is SNEGSKA (reference sequence). The CDR3 DNA is TGCAGTGCTAGTCCCCAGGTCCAGGGAAACACCATATATTTT. Translation gives CSASPQVQGNTIYF.

This rearrangement joins TRBV3-1 (or the pseudogene TRBV3-2) to TRBJ2-2; the D gene is possibly TRBD1 (8 bases). CDR3 length: 17 amino acids. Germline loops: CDR1 LGHDT, CDR2 YNNKEL (reference sequence). V lost 5 bases to trimming and J lost 4 bases, with 20 bases between them. Written as DNA, the CDR3 is TGTGCCAGCAGCGTACCCGACAGGGGCGGGAGCACCGGGGAGCTGTTTTTT. It is translated as CASSVPDRGGSTGELFF.

The V gene is TRBV2, the J gene TRBJ1-4; 9 bases map to TRBD1. The CDR3 covers 16 residues. Germline CDR1 SNHLY, CDR2 FYNNEI. The V gene end was trimmed by 1 base and the J gene end by 9 bases; junction bases not matched to a gene: 9. The DNA of the CDR3 is TGTGCCAGCAGTGAAGGCGGGGGACAGGGAGGAAAAAAACTGTTTTTT. This translates into CASSEGGGQGGKKLFF. Filled out from reference TRBV2 and TRBJ1-4, the complete variable domain reads EPEVTQTPSHQVTQMGQEVILRCVPISNHLYFYWYRQILGQKVEFLVSFYNNEISEKSEIFDDQFSVERPDGSNFTLKIRSTKLEDSAMYFCASSEGGGQGGKKLFFGSGTQLSVL.

This chain links TRBV27 with TRBJ1-6, with TRBD1 matching over 9 bases. J gave up 8 bases and V 6 bases, and 8 bases lay outside the gene matches. Germline V gives CDR1 MNHEY, CDR2 SMNVEV (reference sequence). CDR3 length: 15 residues. The CDR3 nucleotides read TGTGCCAGCAGACCCAACAGGGGGCTGGATTCACCCCTCCACTTT. This gives the protein CASRPNRGLDSPLHF.

The chain has TRBV6-6 and TRBJ1-1; weak D call: TRBD1 (5 bases). Per the germline V gene, CDR1 is MNHNY and CDR2 is SVGAGI (reference sequence). The CDR3 spans 12 residues. The V and J ends lost 9 bases and 4 bases respectively, with 12 bases between them. The CDR3 DNA sequence: TGTGCCAGGAGATGGGGGGGCACTGAAGCTTTCTTT. This translates into CARRWGGTEAFF.

The chain is built from TRBV19 and TRBJ2-7; 8 bases agree with TRBD1. The CDR3 is made up of 14 amino acids. Trimming took 7 bases from V and 4 from J; bases not matched to a gene: 9. The germline V gene has CDR1 LNHDA and CDR2 SQIVND (reference sequence). CDR3 protein: CASNRGQGRYEQYF. Here the CDR3 DNA reads TGTGCCAGTAATCGAGGACAGGGACGGTACGAGCAGTACTTC.

This rearrangement joins TRBV12-3 or TRBV12-4 to TRBJ1-2; TRBD1 is a possible D gene (6 bases). This CDR3 is built from 13 residues. Trimming cost V 2 bases and J 5 bases, with 9 bases left between them. CDR3 nucleotide sequence: TGTGCCAGCAGTTTACCCCAGGGGTATGGCTACACCTTC. This translates into CASSLPQGYGYTF.

The CDR3, as DNA: TGCGCCAGCAATGCGGGGGGACCCTACGAGCAGTACTTC. Its translation: CASNAGGPYEQYF. V gene TRBV5-1 combines with J gene TRBJ2-7; 8 bases align to TRBD2. V shed 6 bases and J 2 bases; nucleotides not matched to a gene: 4. The CDR3 is made up of 13 amino acids. Germline lookup yields CDR1 SGHRS and CDR2 YFSETQ.

The chain joins TRBV5-1 to TRBJ2-4, with D perhaps matching TRBD2 (7 bases). The CDR3 loop spans 17 amino acids. V shed 0 bases and J shed 4 bases, with 17 bases lying between them. Germline loops: CDR1 SGHRS, CDR2 YFSETQ. The DNA for the CDR3 is TGCGCCAGCAGCTTGGTTGTTCCAGGGGAGGGGAAAAACATTCAGTACTTC. Protein sequence: CASSLVVPGEGKNIQYF.

The chain recombines TRBV28 with TRBJ1-2; TRBD1 matches at 7 bases. With V trimmed by 6 bases and J by 7 bases, 5 bases remained unmatched. The CDR3 is 12 amino acids. The germline V gene encodes CDR1 MDHEN and CDR2 SYDVKM. The CDR3, as DNA: TGTGCCAGCAGCGGGACAGTACTTGGCTACACCTTC. This gives the protein CASSGTVLGYTF.

V and J are TRBV12-3 or TRBV12-4 and TRBJ2-1, with a possible D match to TRBD1 (6 bases). The V and J ends lost 6 bases and 12 bases respectively, with 15 bases between them. The CDR3 is 12 amino acids. The DNA for the CDR3 is TGTGCCAGCAGCCCACAGGGCGTTGGGCAGTTCTTC. Translation gives CASSPQGVGQFF.

The V gene is TRBV2, the J gene TRBJ2-7; 10 bases map to TRBD2. The V segment lost 2 bases and the J segment 2 bases; nucleotides outside the gene matches: 0. Germline V gene lookup returns CDR1 SNHLY and CDR2 FYNNEI. CDR3 length equals 14 residues. CDR3 sequence (DNA): TGTGCCAGCAGTGAAACTAGCGGGGCCTACGAGCAGTACTTC. Protein sequence: CASSETSGAYEQYF.

As concerns this clone: Sequence at one end of the junction differs from germline and may be a read error. V gene TRBV7-2 combines with J gene TRBJ2-4, with 9 bases aligning to TRBD2. CDR3 length equals 14 residues. From germline, CDR1 is SGHTA and CDR2 FQGNSA. The DNA for the CDR3 is TGTGCCAGCAGCTTAGAGGGACTAGCTCCGTCCAGGGACTTC. It encodes CASSLEGLAPSRDF.

V usage is TRBV2 and J usage is TRBJ1-4; perhaps TRBD1 as D (5 bases). Germline lookup yields CDR1 SNHLY and CDR2 FYNNEI. The CDR3 is 15 amino acids. Trimming took 6 bases from V and 2 from J, leaving 13 bases between them. The CDR3 sequence: CASRVMGLTNEKLFF. The CDR3 DNA follows: TGTGCCAGCAGGGTAATGGGACTTACTAATGAAAAACTGTTTTTT.

DNA for the CDR3: TGTGCCAGCACTAGTTCGGGTACGCAGTATTTT. It yields the protein CASTSSGTQYF. The rearrangement joins TRBV2 to TRBJ2-3, with D unclear. V was cut by 7 bases and J by 8 bases, with 10 bases left in between. Germline CDR1 and CDR2: SNHLY and FYNNEI. The CDR3 covers 11 residues.

This chain connects TRBV5-4 to TRBJ2-1, with TRBD1 matching over 8 bases. Losses at the gene ends were 2 bases for V and 5 bases for J; bases not matched to a gene: 6. The CDR3 covers 15 residues. Germline V lookup: CDR1 SGHNT, CDR2 YYREEE (reference sequence). The CDR3 region has the DNA TGTGCCAGCAGCTTCAAGGACAGGGTCGACAATGAGCAGTTCTTC. This translates into CASSFKDRVDNEQFF.

J is TRBJ1-3 and V is TRBV11-2; D remains unclear. The CDR3 is 14 amino acids. V was cut by 1 base and J by 4 bases, with 8 bases left in between. Germline V gene data show CDR1 as SGHAT and CDR2 as FQNNGV. The CDR3 reads CASSLAGSGNTIYF. In nucleotides, the CDR3 is TGTGCCAGCAGCTTAGCAGGATCGGGAAACACCATATATTTT.

The V call is TRBV2, the J call TRBJ1-5; 7 nucleotides agree with TRBD1. The length of the CDR3 is 14 residues. J gave up 3 bases and V 6 bases, and 5 bases lay outside the gene matches. CDR1 is SNHLY and CDR2 is FYNNEI in the germline V gene. CDR3 bases: TGTGCCAGCAGAGGGGACAGCTACAATCAGCCCCAGCATTTT. Its translation: CASRGDSYNQPQHF.

The V gene is TRBV3-1 (or the pseudogene TRBV3-2), the J gene TRBJ2-1; D not resolved. V dropped 4 bases and J dropped 5 bases, with 6 bases sitting between them. CDR3 length equals 12 residues. The germline gives CDR1 LGHDT, CDR2 YNNKEL (reference sequence). The CDR3 DNA follows: TGTGCCAGCAGCCGGGCTCACAATGAGCAGTTCTTC. Its translation is CASSRAHNEQFF.

The chain joins TRBV19 to TRBJ2-2, with TRBD1 as a possible D gene (7 bases). The CDR3 spans 14 residues. The germline V gene encodes CDR1 LNHDA and CDR2 SQIVND (reference sequence). Trimming shortened V by 4 bases and J by 5 bases, and 11 bases separated the two germline ends. The CDR3 region has the DNA TGTGCCAGTAGTAGCGCAGGGGGGACCGGGGAGCTGTTTTTT. It translates to CASSSAGGTGELFF.